This entry is about one T cell receptor beta chain. Antigen: not known. This record belongs to a study of shared clonotypes between healthy human individuals. Study summary: Two female and a few male donors aged 18 to 49 were enrolled. The study's findings and limits: Among donors, clonotype sharing was expected to be affected by sequencing depth.

This table comes from immunoSEQ multiplex PCR, and its TCRdb copy is limited to in-frame clones, with some not included. This sample has around 450,000 clones, with about 85% found just once. There were only Caucasian adults among the donors, and all lived in Nashville, Tennessee. CDR3 length equals 14 residues. The receptor was derived from a woman aged 40-49 years in good health. Some clones in this sample may be carry-over from other donors' samples. The sequencing sample was made of PBMCs. The chain links TRBV1 to TRBJ2-3; the tabulated D call, TRBD1, remains unverified against the DNA. TRBV1 is described as a pseudogene. CDR3 sequence reads: CTSSRQAFTDTQYF. The CDR3 DNA follows: TGCACCAGCAGCCGGCAGGCCTTCACAGATACGCAGTATTTT.